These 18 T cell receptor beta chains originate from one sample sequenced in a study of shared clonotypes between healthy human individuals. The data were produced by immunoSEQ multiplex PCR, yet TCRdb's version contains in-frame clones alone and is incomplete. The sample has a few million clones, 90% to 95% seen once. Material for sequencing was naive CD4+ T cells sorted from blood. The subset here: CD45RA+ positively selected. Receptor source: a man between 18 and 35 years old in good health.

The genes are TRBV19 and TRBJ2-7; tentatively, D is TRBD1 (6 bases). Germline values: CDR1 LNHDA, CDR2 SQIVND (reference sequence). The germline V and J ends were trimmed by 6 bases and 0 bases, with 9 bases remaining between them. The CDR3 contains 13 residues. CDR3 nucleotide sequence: TGTGCCAGTAGGCCGACAGGCTCCTACGAGCAGTACTTC. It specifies CASRPTGSYEQYF.

The CDR3 nucleotides are TGTGCCAGCATCCTATCCAGGGGGTCCGATGAAAAACTGTTTTTT. Translating it yields CASILSRGSDEKLFF. The V and J genes are TRBV5-8 and TRBJ1-4; 7 bases fit TRBD1. J gave up 6 bases and V 6 bases, and 11 bases lay outside the gene matches. CDR1 and CDR2 (germline): SGHTS, YDEGEE. This CDR3 region has 15 residues. Full variable domain (outside the CDR3, taken from reference TRBV5-8 and TRBJ1-4): EAGVTQSPTHLIKTRGQQATLRCSPISGHTSVYWYQQALGLGLQFLLWYDEGEERNRGNFPPRFSGRQFPNYSSELNVNALELEDSALYLCASILSRGSDEKLFFGSGTQLSVL.

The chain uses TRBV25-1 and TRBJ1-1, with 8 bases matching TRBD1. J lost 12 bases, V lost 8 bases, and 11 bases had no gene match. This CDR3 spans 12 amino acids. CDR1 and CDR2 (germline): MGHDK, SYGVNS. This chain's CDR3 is CASSTSTGASFF. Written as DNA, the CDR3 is TGTGCCAGCTCTACCTCGACAGGGGCATCTTTCTTT.

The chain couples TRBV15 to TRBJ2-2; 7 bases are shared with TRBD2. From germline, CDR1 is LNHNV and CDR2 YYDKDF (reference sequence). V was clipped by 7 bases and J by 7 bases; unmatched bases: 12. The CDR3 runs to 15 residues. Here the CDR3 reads CATTRGGRGFGELFF. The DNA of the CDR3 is TGTGCCACCACGCGGGGCGGGAGAGGATTCGGGGAGCTGTTTTTT.

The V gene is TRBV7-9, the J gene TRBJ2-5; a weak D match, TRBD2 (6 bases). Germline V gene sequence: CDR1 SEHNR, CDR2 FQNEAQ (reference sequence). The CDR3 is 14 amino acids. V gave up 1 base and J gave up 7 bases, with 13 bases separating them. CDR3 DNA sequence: TGTGCCAGCAGCTTAGGGATTAGCGGTGTGACCCAGTACTTC. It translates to CASSLGISGVTQYF.

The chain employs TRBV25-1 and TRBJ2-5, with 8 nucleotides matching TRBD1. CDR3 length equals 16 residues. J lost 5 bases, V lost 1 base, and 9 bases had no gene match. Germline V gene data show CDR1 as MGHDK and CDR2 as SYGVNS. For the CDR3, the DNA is TGTGCCAGCAGTGAATTCCAGGGGGCGCCCCGGGAGACCCAGTACTTC. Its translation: CASSEFQGAPRETQYF.

The chain's CDR3 is CASSESRTGGETQYF. The CDR3 nucleotides read TGTGCCAGCAGTGAAAGTCGGACAGGGGGAGAGACCCAGTACTTC. The V gene is TRBV2, the J gene TRBJ2-5, with TRBD1 matching 10 bases. Germline V gene data show CDR1 as SNHLY and CDR2 as FYNNEI. The J segment lost 4 bases and the V segment lost 2 bases, leaving 4 bases of the junction unmatched. The CDR3 spans 15 residues.

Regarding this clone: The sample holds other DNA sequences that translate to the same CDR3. The CDR3 sequence: CASSYGLAYEQYF. The CDR3 coding sequence is TGTGCCAGCAGTTACGGACTAGCCTACGAGCAGTACTTC. The rearrangement links TRBV6-5 to TRBJ2-7; 7 bases match TRBD2. Germline trimming cut 2 bases from V and 2 bases from J; bases unmatched to any gene: 0. The germline V gene encodes CDR1 MNHEY and CDR2 SVGAGI. The CDR3 runs to 13 residues.

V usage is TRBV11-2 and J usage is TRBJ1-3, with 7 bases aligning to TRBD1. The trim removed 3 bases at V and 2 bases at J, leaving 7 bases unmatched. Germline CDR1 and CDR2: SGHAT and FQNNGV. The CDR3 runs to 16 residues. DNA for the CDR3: TGTGCCAGCAGCTTGGCACAGGGGCTACCTGGAAACACCATATATTTT. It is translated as CASSLAQGLPGNTIYF.

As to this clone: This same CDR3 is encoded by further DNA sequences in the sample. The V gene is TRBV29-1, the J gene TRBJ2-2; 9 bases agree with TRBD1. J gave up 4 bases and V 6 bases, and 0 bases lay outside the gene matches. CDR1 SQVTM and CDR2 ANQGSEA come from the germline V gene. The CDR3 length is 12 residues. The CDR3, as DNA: TGCAGCGTGGACAGGGGCACCGGGGAGCTGTTTTTT. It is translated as CSVDRGTGELFF.

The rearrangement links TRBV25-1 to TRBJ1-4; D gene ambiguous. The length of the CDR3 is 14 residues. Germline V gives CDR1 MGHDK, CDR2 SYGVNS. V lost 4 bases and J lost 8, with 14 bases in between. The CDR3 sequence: CASSALKVGEKLFF. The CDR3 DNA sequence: TGTGCCAGCAGTGCGTTAAAGGTCGGGGAAAAACTGTTTTTT.

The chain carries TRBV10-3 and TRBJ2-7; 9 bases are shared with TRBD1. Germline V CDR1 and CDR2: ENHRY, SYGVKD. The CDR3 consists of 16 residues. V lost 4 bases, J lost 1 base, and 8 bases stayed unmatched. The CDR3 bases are TGTGCCATCAGTGGAAGTGGGACAGGGCTTTCCTACGAGCAGTACTTC. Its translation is CAISGSGTGLSYEQYF.

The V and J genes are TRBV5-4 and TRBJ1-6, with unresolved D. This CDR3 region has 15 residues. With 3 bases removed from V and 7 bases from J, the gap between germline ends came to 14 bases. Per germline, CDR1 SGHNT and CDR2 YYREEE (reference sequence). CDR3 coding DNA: TGTGCCAGCAGCTCGACGGAACTTTCGAATTCACCCCTCCACTTT. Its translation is CASSSTELSNSPLHF.

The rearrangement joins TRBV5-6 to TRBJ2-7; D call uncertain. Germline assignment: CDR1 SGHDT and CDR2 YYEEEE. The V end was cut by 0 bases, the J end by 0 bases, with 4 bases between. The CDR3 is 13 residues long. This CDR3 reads CASSLAISYEQYF. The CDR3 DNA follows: TGTGCCAGCAGCTTGGCAATCTCCTACGAGCAGTACTTC.

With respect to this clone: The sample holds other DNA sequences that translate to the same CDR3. The CDR3, as DNA: TGTGCCAGCAGCGTAGGCGCTAGCGCAAACACCGGGGAGCTGTTTTTT. Protein sequence: CASSVGASANTGELFF. This chain connects TRBV9 to TRBJ2-2; D might be TRBD2 (6 bases). V lost 0 bases, J lost 2 bases, and 11 bases lay in between. This CDR3 is 16 amino acids long. Germline lookup yields CDR1 SGDLS and CDR2 YYNGEE.

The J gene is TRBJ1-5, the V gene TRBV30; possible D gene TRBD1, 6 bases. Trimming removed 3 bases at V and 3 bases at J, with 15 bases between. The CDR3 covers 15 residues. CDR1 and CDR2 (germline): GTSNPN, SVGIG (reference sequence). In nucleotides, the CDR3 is TGTGCCTGGAGCCCACGGGGGACAATCAATCAGCCCCAGCATTTT. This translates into CAWSPRGTINQPQHF.

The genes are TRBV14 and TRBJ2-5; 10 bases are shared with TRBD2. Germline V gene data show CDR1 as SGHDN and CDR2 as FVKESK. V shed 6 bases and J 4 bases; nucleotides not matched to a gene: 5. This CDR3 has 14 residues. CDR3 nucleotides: TGTGCCAGCAGTCGAGCGGGGGGGATAGAGACCCAGTACTTC. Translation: CASSRAGGIETQYF. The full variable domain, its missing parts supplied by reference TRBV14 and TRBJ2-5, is EAGVTQFPSHSVIEKGQTVTLRCDPISGHDNLYWYRRVMGKEIKFLLHFVKESKQDESGMPNNRFLAERTGGTYSTLKVQPAELEDSGVYFCASSRAGGIETQYFGPGTRLLVL.

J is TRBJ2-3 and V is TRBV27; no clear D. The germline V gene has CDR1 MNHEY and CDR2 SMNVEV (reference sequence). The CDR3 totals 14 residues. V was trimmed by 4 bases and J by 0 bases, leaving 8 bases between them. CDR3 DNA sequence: TGTGCCAGCAGTTACCCACCTAGCACAGATACGCAGTATTTT. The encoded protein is CASSYPPSTDTQYF.